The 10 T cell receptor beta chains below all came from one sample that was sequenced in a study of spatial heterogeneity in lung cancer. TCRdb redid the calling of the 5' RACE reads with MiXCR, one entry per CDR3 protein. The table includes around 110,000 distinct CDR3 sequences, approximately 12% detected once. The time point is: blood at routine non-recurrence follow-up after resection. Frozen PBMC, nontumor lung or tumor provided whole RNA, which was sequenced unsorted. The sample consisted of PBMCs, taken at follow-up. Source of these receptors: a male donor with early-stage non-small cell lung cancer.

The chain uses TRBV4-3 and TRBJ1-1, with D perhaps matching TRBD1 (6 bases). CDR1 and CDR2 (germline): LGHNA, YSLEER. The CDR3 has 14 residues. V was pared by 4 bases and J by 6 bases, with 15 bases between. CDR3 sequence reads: CASSPQGNWAEAFF. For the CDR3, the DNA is TGCGCCAGCAGCCCTCAGGGGAATTGGGCTGAAGCTTTCTTT.

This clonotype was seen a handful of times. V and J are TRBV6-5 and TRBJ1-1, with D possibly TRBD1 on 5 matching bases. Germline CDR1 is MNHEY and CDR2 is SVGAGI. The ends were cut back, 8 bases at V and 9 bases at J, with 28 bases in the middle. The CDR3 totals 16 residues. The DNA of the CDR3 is TGTGCCAGCTGGGGCTCGGGGCAGGGAAGGCTTAAAAAAGCTTTCTTT. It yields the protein CASWGSGQGRLKKAFF.

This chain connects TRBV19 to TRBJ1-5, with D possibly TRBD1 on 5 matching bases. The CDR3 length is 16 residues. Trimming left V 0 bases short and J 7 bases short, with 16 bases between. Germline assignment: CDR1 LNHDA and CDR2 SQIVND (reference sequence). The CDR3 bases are TGTGCCAGTAGTATAGAAAGCAGGGAATCGAACCAGCCCCAGCATTTT. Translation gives CASSIESRESNQPQHF.

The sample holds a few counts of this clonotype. The CDR3 protein is CASSLAAANYGYTF. The CDR3 DNA reads as TGTGCCAGCAGCTTAGCGGCGGCTAACTATGGCTACACCTTC. V gene TRBV7-9 combines with J gene TRBJ1-2; D is ambiguous. Germline assignment: CDR1 SEHNR and CDR2 FQNEAQ (reference sequence). Deletions cut 0 bases from V and 0 bases from J, with 5 bases between. The length of the CDR3 is 14 residues.

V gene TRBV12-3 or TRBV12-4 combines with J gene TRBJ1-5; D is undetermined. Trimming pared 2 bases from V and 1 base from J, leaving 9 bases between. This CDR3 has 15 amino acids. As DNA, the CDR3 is TGTGCCAGCAGTTTACATGGTGGGAGCAATCAGCCCCAGCATTTT. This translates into CASSLHGGSNQPQHF.

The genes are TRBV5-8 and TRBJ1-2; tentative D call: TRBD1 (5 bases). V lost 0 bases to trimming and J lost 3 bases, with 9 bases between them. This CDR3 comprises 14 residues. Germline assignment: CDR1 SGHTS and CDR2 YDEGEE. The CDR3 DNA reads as TGTGCCAGCAGCTTGGGTTGGGGGGACTATGGCTACACCTTC. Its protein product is CASSLGWGDYGYTF.

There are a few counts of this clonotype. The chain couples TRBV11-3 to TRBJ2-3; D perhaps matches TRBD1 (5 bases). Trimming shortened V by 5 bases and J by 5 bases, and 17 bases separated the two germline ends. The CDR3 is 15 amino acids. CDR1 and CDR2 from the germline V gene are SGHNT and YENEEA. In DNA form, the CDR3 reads TGTGCCAGCAGCATTGGGCAGGGCCCCCTAGATACGCAGTATTTT. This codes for CASSIGQGPLDTQYF.

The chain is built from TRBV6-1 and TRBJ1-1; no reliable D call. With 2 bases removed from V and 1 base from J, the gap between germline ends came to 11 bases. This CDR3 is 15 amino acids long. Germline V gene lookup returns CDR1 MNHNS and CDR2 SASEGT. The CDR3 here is CASSEREGWNTEAFF. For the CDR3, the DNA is TGTGCCAGCAGTGAAAGGGAGGGCTGGAACACTGAAGCTTTCTTT.

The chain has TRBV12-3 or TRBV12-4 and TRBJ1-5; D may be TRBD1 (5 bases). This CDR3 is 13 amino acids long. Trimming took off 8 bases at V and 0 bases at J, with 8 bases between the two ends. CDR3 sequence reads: CASARASNQPQHF. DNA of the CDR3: TGTGCCAGCGCCAGGGCTAGCAATCAGCCCCAGCATTTT.

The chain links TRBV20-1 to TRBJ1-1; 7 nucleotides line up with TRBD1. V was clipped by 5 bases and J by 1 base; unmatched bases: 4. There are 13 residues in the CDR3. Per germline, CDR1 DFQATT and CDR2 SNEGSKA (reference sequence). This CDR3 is CSALTGANTEAFF. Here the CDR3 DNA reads TGCAGTGCTCTCACAGGGGCGAACACTGAAGCTTTCTTT.